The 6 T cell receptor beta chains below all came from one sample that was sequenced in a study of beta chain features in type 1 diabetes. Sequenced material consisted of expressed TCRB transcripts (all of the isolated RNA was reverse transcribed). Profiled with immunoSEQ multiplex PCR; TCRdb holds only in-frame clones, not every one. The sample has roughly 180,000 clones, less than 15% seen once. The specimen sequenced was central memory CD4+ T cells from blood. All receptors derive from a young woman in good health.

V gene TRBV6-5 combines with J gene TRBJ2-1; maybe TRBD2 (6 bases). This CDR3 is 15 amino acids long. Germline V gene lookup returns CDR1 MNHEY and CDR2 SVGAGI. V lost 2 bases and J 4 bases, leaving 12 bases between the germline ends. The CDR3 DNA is TGTGCCAGCAGTTACCCCCTAGCGAAATACAATGAGCAGTTCTTC. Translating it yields CASSYPLAKYNEQFF.

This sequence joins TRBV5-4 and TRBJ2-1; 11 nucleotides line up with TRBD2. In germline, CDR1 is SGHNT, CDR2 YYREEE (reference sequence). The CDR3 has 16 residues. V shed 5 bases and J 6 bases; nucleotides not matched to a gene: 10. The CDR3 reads CASSSATSGSINEQFF. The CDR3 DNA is TGTGCCAGCAGTTCTGCTACTAGCGGGAGTATCAATGAGCAGTTCTTC.

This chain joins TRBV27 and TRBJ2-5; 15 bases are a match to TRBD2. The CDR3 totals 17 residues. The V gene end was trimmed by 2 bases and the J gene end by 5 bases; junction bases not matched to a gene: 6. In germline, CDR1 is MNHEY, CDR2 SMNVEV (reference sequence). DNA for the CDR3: TGTGCCAGCAGTTTAAGAGGACTAGCGGGAGGGATGGAGACCCAGTACTTC. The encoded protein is CASSLRGLAGGMETQYF.

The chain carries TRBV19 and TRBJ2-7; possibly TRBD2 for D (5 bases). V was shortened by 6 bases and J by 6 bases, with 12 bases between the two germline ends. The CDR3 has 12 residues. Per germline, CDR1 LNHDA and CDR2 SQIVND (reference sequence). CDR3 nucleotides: TGTGCCAGTAGACCCGGGAAGGGCGAGCAGTACTTC. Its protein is CASRPGKGEQYF.

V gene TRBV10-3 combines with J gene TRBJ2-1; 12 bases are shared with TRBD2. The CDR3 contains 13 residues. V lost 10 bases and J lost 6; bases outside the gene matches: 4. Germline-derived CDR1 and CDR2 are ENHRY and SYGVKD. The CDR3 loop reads CATGTSGLNEQFF. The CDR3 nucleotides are TGTGCCACGGGGACTAGCGGGCTCAATGAGCAGTTCTTC.

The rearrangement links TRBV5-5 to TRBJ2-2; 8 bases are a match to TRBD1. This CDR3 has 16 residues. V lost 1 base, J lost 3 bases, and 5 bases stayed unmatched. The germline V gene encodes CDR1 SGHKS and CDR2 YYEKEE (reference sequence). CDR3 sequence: CASSLTGGGYTGELFF. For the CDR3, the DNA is TGTGCCAGCAGCTTGACAGGGGGAGGATACACCGGGGAGCTGTTTTTT.